Listed below are T cell receptor beta chains from one sample, sequenced in a study of blood T cell repertoires in COVID-19. The table came from immunoSEQ multiplex PCR; TCRdb's copy has only in-frame clones and leaves some out. The table records almost 250,000 clones, approximately 85% of them present only once. The sequencing sample was made of peripheral blood. The receptors come from a woman of 80 years or more with COVID-19, enrolled during active disease. Both conserved end residues are part of each CDR3. A D gene is named only where the DNA matches it firmly. Clone size is shown for a subset of rows, as once, few, many or a class of expanded clone.

V	J	D	size	DNA	CDR3
TRBV7-2	TRBJ1-6	-	-	TGTGCCAGCAGCTTAGGCCCAGGGCAGAATTCACCCCTCCACTTT	CASSLGPGQNSPLHF
TRBV4-1	TRBJ2-1	-	-	TGCGCCAGCAGCCAGGACGGTACAAGGGGCTCCTACAATGAGCAGTTCTTC	CASSQDGTRGSYNEQFF
TRBV24-1	TRBJ2-1	-	-	TGTGCCACCAGTGGCCTACAGGCTAGCTCCTACAATGAGCAGTTCTTC	CATSGLQASSYNEQFF
TRBV4-3	TRBJ1-2	-	-	TGCGCCAGCAGCCAAGAATCGGGGAGGGGGGGATCCCTCTATGGCTACACCTTC	CASSQESGRGGSLYGYTF
TRBV5-6	TRBJ2-3	-	-	TGTGCCAGCAGCTTCCAGCGGGACAGGAGGGTCACAGATACGCAGTATTTT	CASSFQRDRRVTDTQYF
TRBV5-1	TRBJ1-6	-	-	TGCGCCAGCAGCTCGAACTTTGAGGCTAATAATTCACCCCTCCACTTT	CASSSNFEANNSPLHF
TRBV19	TRBJ1-1	TRBD1	once	TGTGCCAGTAGTATCCCGGGACAGACGCAGAGAAAAGGGTCTTTCTTT	CASSIPGQTQRKGSFF
TRBV12-3/TRBV12-4	TRBJ2-5	-	few	TGTGCCAGCAGTAACTCATTCGAAGAGACCCAGTACTTC	CASSNSFEETQYF
TRBV5-4	TRBJ1-3	TRBD1	-	TGTGCCAGCAGTCCCGGGACAGGCCCCAAGCGGGGAAACACCATATATTTT	CASSPGTGPKRGNTIYF
TRBV6-6	TRBJ1-5	TRBD1	-	TGTGCCAGCAGGACAGGGAGCAATCAGCCCCAGCATTTT	CASRTGSNQPQHF
TRBV6-6	TRBJ1-3	TRBD1	-	TGTGCCAGCAGTTACCCTGGACAGGGGGGAAACACCATATATTTT	CASSYPGQGGNTIYF
TRBV5-1	TRBJ2-1	TRBD2	-	TGCGCCAGCAGCTCCGGGCCGGGAGGGAATGAGCAGTTCTTC	CASSSGPGGNEQFF
TRBV7-2	TRBJ1-5	-	-	TGTGCCAGCAGCTTCGGACAGAATCAGCCCCAGCATTTT	CASSFGQNQPQHF
TRBV18	TRBJ1-1	TRBD1	-	TGTGCCAGCTCACCCCTGGACAGGGTGAACACTGAAGCTTTCTTT	CASSPLDRVNTEAFF
TRBV6-6	TRBJ1-1	TRBD1	-	TGTGCCAGCAGTCGAGGCCCCGGAAGACAGGGCTTCACTGAAGCTTTCTTT	CASSRGPGRQGFTEAFF
TRBV5-1	TRBJ1-1	TRBD1	-	TGCGCCAGCAGCTGGACAGGGGGCTCGTCCACTGAAGCTTTCTTT	CASSWTGGSSTEAFF
TRBV24-1	TRBJ1-2	TRBD1	-	TGTGCCACCAGTGATGGGGACAGGACCTATGGCTACACCTTC	CATSDGDRTYGYTF
TRBV30	TRBJ1-1	TRBD1	-	TGTGCCTGGAGCTTTCCGGGACAGGTTATCCCCACTGAAGCTTTCTTT	CAWSFPGQVIPTEAFF
TRBV3-1/TRBV3-2	TRBJ1-3	TRBD1	-	TGTGCCAGCAGCCATAACTATGGGACAGGGTCCGGAAACACCATATATTTT	CASSHNYGTGSGNTIYF
TRBV5-1	TRBJ1-1	TRBD1	-	TGCGCCAGCAGCGGGACAGGTCTACTTGGTGAAGCTTTCTTT	CASSGTGLLGEAFF
TRBV3-1/TRBV3-2	TRBJ1-2	TRBD1	-	TGTGCCAGCAGCCCGACAGGGACAGGTGGCTACACCTTC	CASSPTGTGGYTF
TRBV2	TRBJ2-1	TRBD2	-	TGTGCCAGCAGTGAGGATTTGGGACTAGCGGAGCAGTTCTTC	CASSEDLGLAEQFF
TRBV12-5	TRBJ2-1	-	-	TGTGCTAGTGGTTTGGTACTTACTGAGCAGTTCTTC	CASGLVLTEQFF
TRBV5-4	TRBJ2-1	TRBD1	-	TGTGCCAGCAGCCTCGGACAGGGGGTGTCCTACAATGAGCAGTTCTTC	CASSLGQGVSYNEQFF
TRBV5-1	TRBJ1-3	TRBD1	once	TGCGCCAGCAGCGGACAGGGGTCCCACTCTGGAAACACCATATATTTT	CASSGQGSHSGNTIYF
TRBV4-3	TRBJ2-7	TRBD2	once	TGCGCCAGCAGCATGGGACTACTTTCCGTCGAGCAGTACTTC	CASSMGLLSVEQYF
TRBV28	TRBJ1-2	TRBD1	-	TGTGCCAGCAGTCCCCTCGGGACAGGACAGACTGGCTACACCTTC	CASSPLGTGQTGYTF
TRBV5-4	TRBJ1-6	TRBD1	-	TGTGCCAGCAGCTTTTCATCCAACGGACAGGGTAATTCACCCCTCCACTTT	CASSFSSNGQGNSPLHF
TRBV5-1	TRBJ2-3	TRBD2	-	TGCGCCAGCAGTCGGGGTAGCGGGGGCACAGATACGCAGTATTTT	CASSRGSGGTDTQYF
TRBV5-1	TRBJ1-1	-	-	TGCGCCAGCAGTTGGATCAGCGTTTCCCAGGGCACTGAAGCTTTCTTT	CASSWISVSQGTEAFF
TRBV24-1	TRBJ2-1	TRBD2	-	TGTGCCACCAGCCGGGGGGGGGCGCAACTGTACAATGAGCAGTTCTTC	CATSRGGAQLYNEQFF
TRBV4-2	TRBJ1-5	-	-	TGTGCCAGCAGCCAAGCGGGGGGCGCCCAGCCCCAGCATTTT	CASSQAGGAQPQHF
TRBV18	TRBJ2-4	-	-	TGTGCCAGCTCACCACCGGGGCAGTCCACTAAAAACATTCAGTACTTC	CASSPPGQSTKNIQYF
TRBV5-1	TRBJ2-5	-	-	TGCGCCAGCAGCCCATCCCAGGGAGGATGGGAGACCCAGTACTTC	CASSPSQGGWETQYF
TRBV5-1	TRBJ2-3	-	-	TGCGCCAGCAGCTTGGAAAGGGGGTATAGCACAGATACGCAGTATTTT	CASSLERGYSTDTQYF
TRBV3-1/TRBV3-2	TRBJ2-5	TRBD2	-	TGTGCCAGCAGTTATATAACTAGCGGGGGTAGTCAGACCCAGTACTTC	CASSYITSGGSQTQYF
TRBV28	TRBJ1-3	TRBD1	few	TGTGCCGGCCGGGACAGGGGGACTGGAAACACCATATATTTT	CAGRDRGTGNTIYF
TRBV3-1/TRBV3-2	TRBJ1-1	-	-	TGTGCCAGCAGCCAACCTAGGGGTCAGGGAAGAAAAACTGAAGCTTTCTTT	CASSQPRGQGRKTEAFF
TRBV6-5	TRBJ2-3	TRBD2	-	TGTGCCAGCAGTTCGACTAGCGGGGGGCCAGATACGCAGTATTTT	CASSSTSGGPDTQYF
TRBV5-4	TRBJ2-2	-	-	TGTGCCAGCAGCTTTTCAAAGGGGGAGACCGGGGAGCTGTTTTTT	CASSFSKGETGELFF
TRBV6-6	TRBJ2-1	TRBD1	-	TGTGCCAGCAGTGAGCCGGGACAGGGCTTCGATGAGCAGTTCTTC	CASSEPGQGFDEQFF
TRBV30	TRBJ2-5	TRBD2	-	TGTGCCTGGAGTCCCGGACTAGCGGGGATGTCGGGAGAGACCCAGTACTTC	CAWSPGLAGMSGETQYF
TRBV3-1/TRBV3-2	TRBJ2-1	TRBD2	few	TGTGCCAGCAGCCAAGACCTAGCGGGGGGCACGGGCAATGAGCAGTTCTTC	CASSQDLAGGTGNEQFF